The 14 T cell receptor beta chains below were found in one sample sequenced in a study of cytomegalovirus exposure and HLA in healthy donors. Researchers ran the PCR with 60 Vbeta and 13 Jbeta primers. Clones were sequenced by immunoSEQ multiplex PCR, and TCRdb holds only the in-frame ones, with some missing. The repertoire holds 160,000 or so clones, with 84% as singletons. Sequencing was done on a sample of PBMCs. These receptors all stem from a man in his fifties in good health and CMV-seropositive.

V and J are TRBV19 and TRBJ1-2; 8 bases fit TRBD1. Losses at the gene ends were 6 bases for V and 5 bases for J; bases not matched to a gene: 11. CDR3 length: 15 residues. Germline CDR1 is LNHDA and CDR2 is SQIVND (reference sequence). DNA of the CDR3: TGTGCCAGTAGGAACGACAGGGGCCGACTTTATGGCTACACCTTC. Translated: CASRNDRGRLYGYTF.

The V and J genes are TRBV11-2 and TRBJ2-4; D unclear. There are 16 residues in the CDR3. V lost 1 base to trimming and J lost 1 base, with 11 bases between them. Germline loops: CDR1 SGHAT, CDR2 FQNNGV. CDR3 protein: CASSLVRMEAKNIQYF. The CDR3 region has the DNA TGTGCCAGCAGCTTAGTTAGGATGGAGGCCAAAAACATTCAGTACTTC.

The gene calls are TRBV6-1 and TRBJ2-3; weak D call: TRBD1 (5 bases). Germline CDR1 is MNHNS and CDR2 is SASEGT. V was clipped by 0 bases and J by 4 bases, with 23 bases between them. The CDR3 has 19 amino acids. The CDR3 DNA sequence: TGTGCCAGCAGTGAAGCGACATTTGCACAGGACGTTACCCCAGATACGCAGTATTTT. Its translation is CASSEATFAQDVTPDTQYF.

The V gene is TRBV6-5, the J gene TRBJ2-5; TRBD1 matches 8 bases. Unmatched junction bases numbered 6, after V lost 5 bases and J lost 4 bases. This CDR3 has 14 amino acids. The germline V gene encodes CDR1 MNHEY and CDR2 SVGAGI. The CDR3 protein is CASSASGGRETQYF. The CDR3 DNA follows: TGTGCCAGCAGTGCATCAGGGGGCCGAGAGACCCAGTACTTC.

This chain joins TRBV29-1 and TRBJ2-1; 12 positions match TRBD2. The length of the CDR3 is 15 residues. Germline V gene data show CDR1 as SQVTM and CDR2 as ANQGSEA. V gave up 7 bases and J gave up 6 bases; unmatched junction bases: 10. The CDR3 DNA reads as TGCAGCGCCCGGACTAGCGGGACGATTTCCAATGAGCAGTTCTTC. Translation: CSARTSGTISNEQFF.

The chain combines TRBV19 with TRBJ2-3; the D gene is possibly TRBD2 (5 bases). There are 14 residues in the CDR3. Germline values: CDR1 LNHDA, CDR2 SQIVND (reference sequence). V lost 1 base and J lost 0, with 5 bases in between. CDR3 protein: CASSIAGSTDTQYF. CDR3 sequence (DNA): TGTGCCAGTAGTATAGCGGGGAGCACAGATACGCAGTATTTT.

The sample holds a few counts of this clone. The chain has TRBV6-5 and TRBJ2-1; D unresolved. The V end was cut by 6 bases, the J end by 6 bases, with 12 bases between. The CDR3 runs to 13 residues. Per germline, CDR1 MNHEY and CDR2 SVGAGI. CDR3 sequence reads: CASSRERFNEQFF. The CDR3 coding sequence is TGTGCCAGCAGCCGAGAGAGGTTCAATGAGCAGTTCTTC.

The chain couples TRBV6-5 to TRBJ2-6; 8 bases align to TRBD2. The CDR3 runs 15 residues. CDR1 MNHEY and CDR2 SVGAGI come from the germline V gene. J lost 1 base, V lost 5 bases, and 1 base had no gene match. The CDR3 DNA reads TGTGCCAGCAGTATAGCGGGGTCTGGGGCCAACGTCCTGACTTTC. Protein product: CASSIAGSGANVLTF.

The chain employs TRBV5-6 and TRBJ2-5, with 7 nucleotides matching TRBD2. With V trimmed by 2 bases and J by 4 bases, 5 bases remained unmatched. Germline assignment: CDR1 SGHDT and CDR2 YYEEEE. The CDR3 loop spans 14 amino acids. The CDR3 DNA follows: TGTGCCAGCAGCTTTCGGACTAGTGCAGAGACCCAGTACTTC. Translating it yields CASSFRTSAETQYF. The full variable domain, its missing parts supplied by reference TRBV5-6 and TRBJ2-5, is DAGVTQSPTHLIKTRGQQVTLRCSPKSGHDTVSWYQQALGQGPQFIFQYYEEEERQRGNFPDRFSGHQFPNYSSELNVNALLLGDSALYLCASSFRTSAETQYFGPGTRLLVL.

This rearrangement joins TRBV7-2 to TRBJ2-5, with 7 bases identical to TRBD2. V gave up 6 bases and J gave up 5 bases; unmatched junction bases: 12. The CDR3 extends over 15 amino acids. Per germline, CDR1 SGHTA and CDR2 FQGNSA. The CDR3 region has the DNA TGTGCCAGCAGGACCGGGCTAGCGGAGGGGGAGACCCAGTACTTC. The encoded protein is CASRTGLAEGETQYF.

The gene calls are TRBV4-2 and TRBJ2-1, with D uncertain. This CDR3 has 12 residues. Germline V gene sequence: CDR1 LGHNA, CDR2 YNFKEQ. Trimming cost V 0 bases and J 9 bases, with 6 bases left between them. Written as DNA, the CDR3 is TGTGCCAGCAGCCAAGATAGCCCTGAGCAGTTCTTC. As protein: CASSQDSPEQFF.

The genes are TRBV12-5 and TRBJ2-3; weak D call: TRBD2 (5 bases). The CDR3 loop spans 14 amino acids. Germline V gene lookup returns CDR1 LGHNT and CDR2 FRNRAP. With 2 bases removed from V and 1 base from J, the gap between germline ends came to 7 bases. This CDR3 reads CASGLNSGTDTQYF. The CDR3 DNA reads TGTGCTAGTGGTTTGAATAGCGGCACAGATACGCAGTATTTT.

This chain links TRBV5-4 with TRBJ2-7; no definite D call. The CDR3 is 13 amino acids. CDR1 and CDR2 from the germline V gene are SGHNT and YYREEE (reference sequence). Between the trimmed V and J ends, which lost 0 bases and 6 bases, there was a span of 10 bases. CDR3 in DNA: TGTGCCAGCAGCTTGGTACCGGGTGGCGAGCAGTACTTC. Translated, it gives CASSLVPGGEQYF.

The chain carries TRBV30 and TRBJ2-2; D perhaps matches TRBD1 (5 bases). Germline V gene lookup returns CDR1 GTSNPN and CDR2 SVGIG (reference sequence). With 0 bases removed from V and 3 bases from J, the gap between germline ends came to 14 bases. CDR3 size: 16 residues. As DNA, the CDR3 is TGTGCCTGGAGTGTATATCAGGGCTCCTACACCGGGGAGCTGTTTTTT. Its translation is CAWSVYQGSYTGELFF.